The present T cell receptor beta chain was sequenced within a study of blood T cell repertoires in COVID-19. Study background: Samples taken during acute and convalescent COVID-19 were collected in the United States, Italy and Spain. The cDNA or gDNA used as material had been derived from T cells, B-cell-depleted T cells, or PBMCs.

Per the germline V gene, CDR1 is MNHEY and CDR2 is SVGAGI. The junction had 10 bases not matched to a gene; V was cut back by 5 bases and J by 11 bases. This CDR3 region has 15 residues. Original data processing: Scientists estimated how many nucleated cells there were by amplifying reference gene primers. The repertoire was sequenced with immunoSEQ multiplex PCR; TCRdb's copy has only in-frame clones and lacks some. The V and J calls and the clone size are those of that table, but D and trimming were determined from the DNA. The sample contains roughly 95,000 clones, around 90% of which appear only once.

The chain combines TRBV6-5 with TRBJ2-1; TRBD2 aligns across 12 bases. The sequenced sample consisted of peripheral blood. This TCR was sampled from a woman aged 50 to 60 in a cohort sampled during active COVID-19. CDR3: CASSTPGTSGSQQFF. The CDR3 DNA sequence: TGTGCCAGCAGTACCCCCGGGACTAGCGGGTCTCAGCAGTTCTTC.